The 9 T cell receptor beta chains reported below all come from one sample, sequenced in a study of cytomegalovirus exposure and HLA in healthy donors. This PCR relied on a set of 60 Vbeta primers and 13 Jbeta primers. The table came from immunoSEQ multiplex PCR; TCRdb's copy has only in-frame clones and leaves some out. The table lists under 110,000 clones, approximately 82% of them singletons. The sample taken for sequencing was PBMCs. The receptor source for this set is a man aged 35 to 55 in good health and CMV-seronegative.

This chain links TRBV2 with TRBJ2-7, with 8 bases fitting TRBD2. The CDR3 totals 11 residues. Germline V gene data show CDR1 as SNHLY and CDR2 as FYNNEI. The ends lost 8 bases at V and 5 bases at J; junction bases unmatched: 2. The chain's CDR3 is CASGLAHEQYF. The CDR3 nucleotides read TGTGCCAGCGGACTAGCACACGAGCAGTACTTC.

The chain joins TRBV9 to TRBJ2-3, with D perhaps matching TRBD2 (7 bases). Trimming removed 3 bases at V and 2 bases at J, with 22 bases between. This CDR3 region has 18 residues. The germline V gene has CDR1 SGDLS and CDR2 YYNGEE. The CDR3 DNA is TGTGCCAGCAGCGCCCGACTACCGGGGGGCAGCAACACAGATACGCAGTATTTT. It yields the protein CASSARLPGGSNTDTQYF.

This clone occurred a few times. The chain combines TRBV6-6 with TRBJ1-2; D call uncertain. Germline CDR1 is MNHNY and CDR2 is SVGAGI (reference sequence). Between the trimmed V and J ends, which lost 0 bases and 6 bases, there was a span of 14 bases. This CDR3 is 15 amino acids long. The CDR3 sequence: CASSYSGGSEDGYTF. In DNA, the CDR3 is TGTGCCAGCAGTTACTCGGGAGGGAGTGAGGATGGCTACACCTTC.

In its sample, this clone was seen once. The chain links TRBV19 to TRBJ2-3, with 11 nucleotides matching TRBD2. The V gene end was trimmed by 6 bases and the J gene end by 12 bases; junction bases not matched to a gene: 14. CDR1 is LNHDA, CDR2 SQIVND, per germline (reference sequence). This CDR3 spans 15 amino acids. The CDR3 region has the DNA TGTGCCAGTAGGGTTACAGGGACTAGCGGCACGCCACAGTATTTT. Translated, it gives CASRVTGTSGTPQYF.

V gene TRBV5-1 combines with J gene TRBJ2-5, with 10 bases matching TRBD2. This CDR3 has 15 amino acids. Germline CDR1 SGHRS, CDR2 YFSETQ. Losses at the gene ends were 3 bases for V and 4 bases for J; bases not matched to a gene: 6. The CDR3 sequence is CASSWGSGGAETQYF. CDR3 nucleotide sequence: TGCGCCAGCAGCTGGGGCAGCGGGGGGGCAGAGACCCAGTACTTC.

J is TRBJ1-2 and V is TRBV6-1; no firm D call. CDR1 and CDR2 (germline): MNHNS, SASEGT. V lost 8 bases, J lost 4 bases, and 20 bases lay in between. CDR3 length: 15 amino acids. The CDR3 loop is CASGLRVGEAYGYTF. CDR3 in DNA: TGTGCCAGCGGTCTGAGAGTTGGGGAGGCCTATGGCTACACCTTC.

The chain employs TRBV19 and TRBJ1-5; the D is unclear. The CDR3 length is 13 residues. V was cut by 6 bases and J by 1 base, with 7 bases left in between. From germline, CDR1 is LNHDA and CDR2 SQIVND (reference sequence). In DNA, the CDR3 is TGTGCCAGTAGCGCGAACAGCAATCAGCCCCAGCATTTT. Translated, it gives CASSANSNQPQHF.

The CDR3 DNA follows: TGTGCCAGCAGTCCCGCGTCAGGGACAGGAAACACCATATATTTT. It is translated as CASSPASGTGNTIYF. The gene calls are TRBV6-1 and TRBJ1-3; D may be TRBD1 (6 bases). The V end lost 5 bases, the J end lost 4 bases, and 15 bases lay between the germline ends. The CDR3 spans 15 residues. Germline V gene data show CDR1 as MNHNS and CDR2 as SASEGT.

This sequence joins TRBV11-3 and TRBJ2-1, with a weak D call TRBD2 (5 bases). Germline lookup yields CDR1 SGHNT and CDR2 YENEEA. The CDR3 loop spans 12 amino acids. The V and J ends lost 4 bases and 14 bases respectively, with 15 bases between them. The CDR3: CASSSSGGGKFF. DNA of the CDR3: TGTGCCAGCAGCTCCAGCGGCGGTGGGAAGTTCTTC.